The source of this TCR beta chain is a study of radiotherapy plus CTLA-4 blockade in lung cancer. At the level of the study: Objective response rate was over 15%; disease control rate, 31%. General study points: In blood, TCR clones derived from the tumor expanded after radiotherapy plus ipilimumab. Increased serum interferon-beta after radiation also reportedly predicted response strongly.

Per germline, CDR1 SGHTA and CDR2 FQGTGA. V was trimmed by 0 bases and J by 1 base, leaving 9 bases between them. CDR3 length: 15 amino acids. Clones were read by immunoSEQ multiplex PCR, and TCRdb kept only the in-frame ones, dropping some. This table holds about 53,000 clones, roughly four fifths found once. Treatment of patients with chemo-refractory metastatic non-small-cell lung cancer consisted of focal radiation plus CTLA-4 blockade with ipilimumab. With regard to this clone: Its antigen is unidentified.

J is TRBJ1-1 and V is TRBV7-3; D might be TRBD1 (5 bases). The sequence derives from a human donor with non-small cell lung cancer whose response to radiotherapy plus ipilimumab could not be evaluated. Specimen: peripheral blood, collected from a patient treated with radiotherapy plus ipilimumab. CDR3 amino acids: CASSLTPTANTEAFF. The CDR3 DNA is TGTGCCAGCAGCTTAACTCCGACAGCGAACACTGAAGCTTTCTTT.